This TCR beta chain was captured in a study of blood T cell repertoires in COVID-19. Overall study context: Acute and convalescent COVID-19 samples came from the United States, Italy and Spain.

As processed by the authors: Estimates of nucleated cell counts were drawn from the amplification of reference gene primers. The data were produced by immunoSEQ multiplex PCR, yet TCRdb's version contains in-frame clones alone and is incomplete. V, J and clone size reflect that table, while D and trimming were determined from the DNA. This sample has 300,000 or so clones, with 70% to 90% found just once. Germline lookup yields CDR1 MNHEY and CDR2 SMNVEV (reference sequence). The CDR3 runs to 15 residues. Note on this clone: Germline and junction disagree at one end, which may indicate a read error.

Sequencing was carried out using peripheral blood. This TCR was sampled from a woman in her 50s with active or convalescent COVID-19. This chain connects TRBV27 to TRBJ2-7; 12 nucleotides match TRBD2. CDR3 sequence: CTSSPRLAGDYEQYF. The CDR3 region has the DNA TGTACCAGCAGTCCTCGACTAGCGGGAGACTACGAGCAGTACTTC.